This T cell receptor beta chain was obtained from a study of T cells in Graves' hyperthyroidism and ophthalmopathy. CDR1 is MGHRA and CDR2 is YSYEKL in the germline V gene. CDR3 size: 15 residues. Trimming stripped 0 bases from V and 3 bases from J, with 9 bases between. Pregnant or lactating patients were excluded, as were those with uncontrolled infection or other autoimmune disease. Only a few counts were recorded for this clonotype. Template material for amplifying TCR beta CDR3 regions consisted of RNA transcripts. Primed by the HTBI set, a first-round RT-PCR was run on the TCR CDR3. TCRdb processed the multiplex PCR reads anew with MiXCR; each CDR3 protein has one entry. The sample carries 250,000 to 300,000 distinct CDR3 sequences, roughly 15% recorded once.

The source is a woman in her forties with Graves' hyperthyroidism that later progressed to Graves' ophthalmopathy. This sequence joins TRBV4-1 and TRBJ2-1; D possibly matches TRBD1 or TRBD2 (5 bases each). The sequencing input was blood. CDR3: CASSQDGTDYNEQFF. CDR3 sequence (DNA): TGCGCCAGCAGCCAAGATGGGACGGACTACAATGAGCAGTTCTTC.